These 5 T cell receptor beta chains were sequenced from one sample in a study of blood T cell repertoires in COVID-19. TCRdb keeps only in-frame clones here, not all; method: immunoSEQ multiplex PCR. This sample yields about 180,000 clones, of which 89% are seen a single time; 1.5% to 2% belongs to the top ten. The sequencing input was peripheral blood. The origin of the receptors is a man between 18 and 29 years old who had recovered from COVID-19.

The rearrangement joins TRBV7-9 to TRBJ1-2; 7 bases align to TRBD1. Per the germline V gene, CDR1 is SEHNR and CDR2 is FQNEAQ (reference sequence). The CDR3 is made up of 14 amino acids. The junction had 3 bases not matched to a gene; V was cut back by 5 bases and J by 0 bases. CDR3 nucleotides: TGTGCCAGCAGCCTGGGACAGTCTAACTATGGCTACACCTTC. It yields the protein CASSLGQSNYGYTF.

The chain couples TRBV29-1 to TRBJ2-5; 8 bases align to TRBD2. The CDR3 has 12 amino acids. Losses at the gene ends were 7 bases for V and 4 bases for J; bases not matched to a gene: 5. Germline-derived CDR1 and CDR2 are SQVTM and ANQGSEA. The CDR3 DNA follows: TGCAGCGGGCGGGGGGCGGTAGAGACCCAGTACTTC. It specifies CSGRGAVETQYF.

The genes are TRBV18 and TRBJ1-1; perhaps TRBD1 as D (6 bases). With 0 bases removed from V and 0 bases from J, the gap between germline ends came to 8 bases. Germline CDR1 and CDR2: KGHSH and LQKENI. CDR3 length equals 15 residues. The CDR3 spells CASSPPAGVNTEAFF. The CDR3 DNA reads as TGTGCCAGCTCACCACCGGCAGGGGTGAACACTGAAGCTTTCTTT.

A word on this clone: The sample contains more than one DNA sequence encoding this CDR3. The V and J genes are TRBV6-5 and TRBJ1-1; tentatively, D is TRBD1 (6 bases). V gave up 0 bases and J gave up 4 bases, with 6 bases separating them. The V gene's germline CDR1 is MNHEY and CDR2 SVGAGI. The CDR3 totals 13 residues. The CDR3: CASSYSTGTEAFF. The CDR3 DNA is TGTGCCAGCAGTTACTCGACAGGCACTGAAGCTTTCTTT.

V and J are TRBV5-1 and TRBJ2-1; perhaps TRBD2 as D (5 bases). The germline CDR1 and CDR2 sequences are SGHRS and YFSETQ. The CDR3 is 12 amino acids. Trimming shortened V by 1 base and J by 9 bases, and 8 bases separated the two germline ends. CDR3 amino acids: CASSLSGSEQFF. CDR3 nucleotides: TGCGCCAGCAGCTTGTCGGGGAGTGAGCAGTTCTTC.